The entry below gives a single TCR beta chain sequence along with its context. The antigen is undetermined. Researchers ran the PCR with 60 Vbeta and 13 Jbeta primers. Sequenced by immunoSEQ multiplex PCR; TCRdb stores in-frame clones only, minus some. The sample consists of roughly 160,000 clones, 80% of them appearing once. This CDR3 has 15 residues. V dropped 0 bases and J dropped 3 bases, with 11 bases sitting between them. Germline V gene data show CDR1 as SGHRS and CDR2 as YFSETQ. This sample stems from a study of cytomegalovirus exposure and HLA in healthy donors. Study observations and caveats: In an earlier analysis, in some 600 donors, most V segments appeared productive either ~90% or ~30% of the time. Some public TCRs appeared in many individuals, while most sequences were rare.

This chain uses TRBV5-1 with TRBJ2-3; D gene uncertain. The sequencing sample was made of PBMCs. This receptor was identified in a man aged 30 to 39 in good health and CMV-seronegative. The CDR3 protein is CASSLEYPGTDTQYF. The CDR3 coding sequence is TGCGCCAGCAGCTTGGAGTATCCCGGGACAGATACGCAGTATTTT.